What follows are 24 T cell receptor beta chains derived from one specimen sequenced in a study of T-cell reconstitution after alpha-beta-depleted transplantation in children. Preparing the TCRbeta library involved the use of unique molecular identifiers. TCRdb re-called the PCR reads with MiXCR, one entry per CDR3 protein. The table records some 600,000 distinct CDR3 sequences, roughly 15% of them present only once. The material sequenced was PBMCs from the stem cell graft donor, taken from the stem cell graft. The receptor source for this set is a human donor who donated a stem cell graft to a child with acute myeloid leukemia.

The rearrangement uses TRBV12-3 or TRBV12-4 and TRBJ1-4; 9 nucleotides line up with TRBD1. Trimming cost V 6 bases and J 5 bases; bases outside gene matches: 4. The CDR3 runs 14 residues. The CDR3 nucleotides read TGTGCCAGCAGCGGAGACAGGGGGAATGAAAAACTGTTTTTT. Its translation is CASSGDRGNEKLFF.

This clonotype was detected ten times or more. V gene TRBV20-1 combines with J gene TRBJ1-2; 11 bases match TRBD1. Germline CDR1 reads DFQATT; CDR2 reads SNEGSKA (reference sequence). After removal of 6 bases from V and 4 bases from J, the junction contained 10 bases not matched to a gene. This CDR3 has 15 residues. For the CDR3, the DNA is TGCAGTGCCACAGCCGGACAGGGGGCAGGCTATGGCTACACCTTC. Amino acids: CSATAGQGAGYGYTF.

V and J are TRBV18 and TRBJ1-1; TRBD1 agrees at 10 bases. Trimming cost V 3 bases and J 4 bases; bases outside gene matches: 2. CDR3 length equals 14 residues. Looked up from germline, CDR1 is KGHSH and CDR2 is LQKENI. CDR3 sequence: CASSPRTGGTEAFF. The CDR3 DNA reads TGTGCCAGCTCACCGAGGACAGGGGGCACTGAAGCTTTCTTT.

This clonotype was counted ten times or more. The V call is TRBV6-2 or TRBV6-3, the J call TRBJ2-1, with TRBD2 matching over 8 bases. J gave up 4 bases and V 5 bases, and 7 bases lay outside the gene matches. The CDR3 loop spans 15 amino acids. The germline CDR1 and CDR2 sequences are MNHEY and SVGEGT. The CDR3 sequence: CASSPWRGDYNEQFF. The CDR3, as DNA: TGTGCCAGCAGTCCTTGGCGGGGGGATTACAATGAGCAGTTCTTC.

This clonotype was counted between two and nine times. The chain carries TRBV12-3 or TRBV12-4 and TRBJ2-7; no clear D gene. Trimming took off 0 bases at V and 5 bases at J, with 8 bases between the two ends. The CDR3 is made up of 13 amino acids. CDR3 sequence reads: CASSLAGINEQYV. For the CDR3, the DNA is TGTGCCAGCAGTTTAGCTGGGATCAACGAGCAGTACGTC.

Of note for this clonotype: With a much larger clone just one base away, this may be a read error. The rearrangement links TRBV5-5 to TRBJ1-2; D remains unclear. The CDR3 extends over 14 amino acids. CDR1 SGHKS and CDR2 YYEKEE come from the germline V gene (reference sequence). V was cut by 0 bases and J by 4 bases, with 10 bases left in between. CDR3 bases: TGTGCCAGCAGCTTGGAGTCCAACTTCTATGGCTACACCTTC. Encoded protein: CASSLESNFYGYTF.

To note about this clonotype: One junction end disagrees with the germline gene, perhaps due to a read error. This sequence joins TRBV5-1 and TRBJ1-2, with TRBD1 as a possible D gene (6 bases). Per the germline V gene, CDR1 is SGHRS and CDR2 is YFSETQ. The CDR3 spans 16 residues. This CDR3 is CASSPSTGPSNYGSTF. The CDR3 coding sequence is TGCGCCAGCAGCCCATCAACAGGGCCCTCCAACTATGGCTCCACCTTC.

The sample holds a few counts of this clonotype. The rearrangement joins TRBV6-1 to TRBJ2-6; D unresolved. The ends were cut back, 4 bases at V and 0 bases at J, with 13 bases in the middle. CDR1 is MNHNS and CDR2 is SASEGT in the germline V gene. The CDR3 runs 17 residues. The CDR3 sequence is CASSANLGSSGANVLTF. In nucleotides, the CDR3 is TGTGCCAGCAGTGCGAATCTGGGAAGCTCTGGGGCCAACGTCCTGACTTTC.

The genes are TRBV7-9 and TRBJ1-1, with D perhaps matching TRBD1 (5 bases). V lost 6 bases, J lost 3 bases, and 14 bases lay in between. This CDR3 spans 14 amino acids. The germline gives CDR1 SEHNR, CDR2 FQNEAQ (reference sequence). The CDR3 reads CASRAGAGDTEAFF. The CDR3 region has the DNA TGTGCCAGCAGAGCCGGGGCTGGCGACACTGAAGCTTTCTTT.

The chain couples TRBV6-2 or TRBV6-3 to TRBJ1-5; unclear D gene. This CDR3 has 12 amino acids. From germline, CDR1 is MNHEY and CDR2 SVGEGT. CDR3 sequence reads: CVCPQTNQPQHF. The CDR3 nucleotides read TGTGTATGTCCACAGACCAATCAGCCCCAGCATTTT.

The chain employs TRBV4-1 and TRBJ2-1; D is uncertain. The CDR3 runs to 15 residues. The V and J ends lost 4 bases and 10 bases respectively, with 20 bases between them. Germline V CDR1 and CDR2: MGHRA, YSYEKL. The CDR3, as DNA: TGCGCCAGCAGCCTGAATCCCCCTGTTGACATGGAGCAGTTCTTC. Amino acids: CASSLNPPVDMEQFF.

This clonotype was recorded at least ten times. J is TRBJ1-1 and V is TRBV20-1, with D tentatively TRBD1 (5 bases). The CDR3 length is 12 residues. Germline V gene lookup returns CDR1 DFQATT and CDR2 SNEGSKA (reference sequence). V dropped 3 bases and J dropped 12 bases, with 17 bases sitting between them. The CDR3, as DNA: TGCAGTGCTAGGGCCCCGGGACCCGAATCTTTCTTT. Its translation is CSARAPGPESFF.

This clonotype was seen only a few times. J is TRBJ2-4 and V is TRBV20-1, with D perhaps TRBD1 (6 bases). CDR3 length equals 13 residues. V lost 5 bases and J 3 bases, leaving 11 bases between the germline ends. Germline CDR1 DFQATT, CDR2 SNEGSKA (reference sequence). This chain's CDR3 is CSAGQDSKNIQYF. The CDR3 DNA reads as TGCAGTGCTGGTCAGGACAGCAAAAACATTCAGTACTTC.

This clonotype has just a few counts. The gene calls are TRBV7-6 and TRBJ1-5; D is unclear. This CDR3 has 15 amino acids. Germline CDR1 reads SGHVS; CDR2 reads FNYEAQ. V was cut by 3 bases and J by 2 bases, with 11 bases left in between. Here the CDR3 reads CASSLEAKGNQPQHF. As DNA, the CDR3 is TGTGCCAGCAGCTTGGAGGCAAAGGGCAATCAGCCCCAGCATTTT.

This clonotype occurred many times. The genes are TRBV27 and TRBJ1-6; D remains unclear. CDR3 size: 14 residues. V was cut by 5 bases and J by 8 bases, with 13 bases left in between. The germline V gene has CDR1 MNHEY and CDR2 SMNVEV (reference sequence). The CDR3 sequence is CASSRNAGDSPLHF. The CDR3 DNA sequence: TGTGCCAGCAGTCGTAACGCGGGAGATTCACCCCTCCACTTT.

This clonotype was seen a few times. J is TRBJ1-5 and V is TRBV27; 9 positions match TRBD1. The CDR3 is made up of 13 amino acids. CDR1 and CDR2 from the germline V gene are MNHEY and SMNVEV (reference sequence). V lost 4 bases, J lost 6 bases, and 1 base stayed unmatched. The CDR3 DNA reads TGTGCCAGCAGTTCACAGGGGGCTCAGCCCCAGCATTTT. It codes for CASSSQGAQPQHF.

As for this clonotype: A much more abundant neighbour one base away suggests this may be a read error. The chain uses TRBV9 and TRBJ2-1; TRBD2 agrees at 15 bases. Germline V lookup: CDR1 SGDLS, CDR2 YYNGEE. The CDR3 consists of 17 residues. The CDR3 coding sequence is TGTGCCAGCAGCCCGGGACTAGCGGGGGGCCGCCCGAATGAGGAGTTCTTC. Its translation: CASSPGLAGGRPNEEFF.

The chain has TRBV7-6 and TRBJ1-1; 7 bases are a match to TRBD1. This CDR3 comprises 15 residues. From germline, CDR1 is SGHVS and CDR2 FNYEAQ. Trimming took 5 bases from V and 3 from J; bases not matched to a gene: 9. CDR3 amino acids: CASSLGKQGDTEAFF. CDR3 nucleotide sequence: TGTGCCAGCAGCCTCGGAAAGCAGGGGGACACTGAAGCTTTCTTT.

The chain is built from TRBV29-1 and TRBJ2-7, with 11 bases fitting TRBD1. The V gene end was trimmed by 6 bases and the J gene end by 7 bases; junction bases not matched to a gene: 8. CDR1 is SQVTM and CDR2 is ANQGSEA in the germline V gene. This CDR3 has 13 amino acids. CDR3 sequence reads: CSVRGQGASEQYV. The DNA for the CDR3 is TGCAGCGTGCGAGGACAGGGGGCGAGTGAGCAGTACGTC.

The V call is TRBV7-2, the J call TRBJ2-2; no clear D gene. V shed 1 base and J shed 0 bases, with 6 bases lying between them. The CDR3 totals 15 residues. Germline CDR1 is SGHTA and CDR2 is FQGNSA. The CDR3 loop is CASSLVTTNTGELFF. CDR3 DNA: TGTGCCAGCAGCTTAGTCACAACGAACACCGGGGAGCTGTTTTTT.

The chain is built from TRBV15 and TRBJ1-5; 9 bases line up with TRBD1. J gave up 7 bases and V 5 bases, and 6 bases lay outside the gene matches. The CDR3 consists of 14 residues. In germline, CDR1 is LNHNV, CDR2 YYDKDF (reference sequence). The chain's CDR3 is CATSPDRGDQPQHF. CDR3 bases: TGTGCCACCAGCCCGGACAGGGGCGACCAGCCCCAGCATTTT.

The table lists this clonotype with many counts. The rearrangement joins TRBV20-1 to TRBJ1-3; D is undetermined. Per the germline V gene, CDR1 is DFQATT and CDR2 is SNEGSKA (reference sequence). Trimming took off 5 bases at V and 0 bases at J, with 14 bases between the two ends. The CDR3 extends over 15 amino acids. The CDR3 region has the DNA TGCAGTGCTCAATCAGGTTTCAGCTCTGGAAACACCATATATTTT. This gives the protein CSAQSGFSSGNTIYF.

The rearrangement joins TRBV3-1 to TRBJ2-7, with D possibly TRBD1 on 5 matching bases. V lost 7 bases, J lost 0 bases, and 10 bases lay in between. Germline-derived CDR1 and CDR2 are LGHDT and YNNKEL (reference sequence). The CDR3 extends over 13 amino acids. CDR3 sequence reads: CASKGRDSYEQYF. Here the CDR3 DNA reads TGTGCCAGCAAGGGCAGGGACTCCTACGAGCAGTACTTC.

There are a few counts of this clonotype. The CDR3 here is CASTSLGVRDEQFF. The CDR3 DNA reads as TGTGCCAGCACCTCGTTGGGGGTTCGGGATGAGCAGTTCTTC. The chain joins TRBV12-3 or TRBV12-4 to TRBJ2-1; D tentatively fits TRBD1 or TRBD2 (5 bases each). The CDR3 sequence is 14 residues long. The germline V and J ends were trimmed by 7 bases and 8 bases, with 18 bases remaining between them.